Below, 20 T cell receptor beta chains from the same sample are listed, as sequenced in a study of T cell responses to AZD1222 COVID-19 vaccine. The method was immunoSEQ multiplex PCR; TCRdb's version includes in-frame clones alone and lacks a portion of them. Here the sample spans approximately 120,000 clones, 90% being singletons. Specimen: peripheral blood, collected on day 0 of AZD1222 vaccination. These receptors were collected from an adult in good health.

The table lists this clone with a count of one. The chain carries TRBV11-2 and TRBJ2-3; D may match TRBD1 or TRBD2 (5 bases each). The germline V and J ends were trimmed by 5 bases and 0 bases, with 15 bases remaining between them. This CDR3 is built from 16 residues. Germline CDR1 reads SGHAT; CDR2 reads FQNNGV. CDR3 in amino acids: CASSLTGTRSTDTQYF. The CDR3 DNA sequence: TGTGCCAGCAGCCTGACCGGGACGCGTAGCACAGATACGCAGTATTTT.

This chain joins TRBV30 and TRBJ1-4; TRBD1 is a possible D gene (5 bases). CDR3 length: 17 residues. Trimming shortened V by 2 bases and J by 8 bases, and 24 bases separated the two germline ends. Germline values: CDR1 GTSNPN, CDR2 SVGIG (reference sequence). This CDR3 reads CAWSPLATGSRGEKLFF. The CDR3 DNA is TGTGCCTGGAGTCCCCTTGCCACAGGATCGAGGGGCGAAAAACTGTTTTTT.

The chain couples TRBV7-2 to TRBJ2-6; either TRBD1 or TRBD2 may fit D (6 bases each). V lost 5 bases to trimming and J lost 0 bases, with 14 bases between them. This CDR3 contains 17 residues. Germline assignment: CDR1 SGHTA and CDR2 FQGNSA. CDR3 protein: CASSAAGHLSGANVLTF. CDR3 nucleotides: TGTGCCAGCAGCGCGGCGGGACACCTCTCTGGGGCCAACGTCCTGACTTTC.

This chain links TRBV4-3 with TRBJ2-2; no clear D gene. The germline V and J ends were trimmed by 3 bases and 1 base, with 9 bases remaining between them. This CDR3 is built from 15 residues. CDR1 and CDR2 from the germline V gene are LGHNA and YSLEER. CDR3 sequence: CASSHNVRNTGELFF. CDR3 in DNA: TGCGCCAGCAGCCATAACGTTAGGAACACCGGGGAGCTGTTTTTT.

The rearrangement links TRBV6-5 to TRBJ2-3; no reliable D call. Trimming took 6 bases from V and 0 from J, leaving 13 bases between them. The length of the CDR3 is 15 residues. The germline gives CDR1 MNHEY, CDR2 SVGAGI. The CDR3 coding sequence is TGTGCCAGCAGCGTGGACCGGACCAGCACAGATACGCAGTATTTT. Its translation is CASSVDRTSTDTQYF.

The chain recombines TRBV7-9 with TRBJ2-3; D gene ambiguous. V gave up 2 bases and J gave up 1 base, with 7 bases separating them. This CDR3 has 14 residues. CDR1 and CDR2 (germline): SEHNR, FQNEAQ (reference sequence). Written as DNA, the CDR3 is TGTGCCAGCAGCTTATTCCAAGGCACAGATACGCAGTATTTT. This translates into CASSLFQGTDTQYF.

V usage is TRBV6-5 and J usage is TRBJ1-4; D gene unclear. V lost 4 bases to trimming and J lost 10 bases, with 19 bases between them. Germline values: CDR1 MNHEY, CDR2 SVGAGI. The CDR3 totals 15 residues. DNA of the CDR3: TGTGCCAGCAGTTCGAAGAAACTTTCCTCGGGAAAACTGTTTTTT. The encoded protein is CASSSKKLSSGKLFF.

The chain carries TRBV7-9 and TRBJ1-5; D not certain. Germline CDR1 and CDR2: SEHNR and FQNEAQ (reference sequence). CDR3 length: 13 residues. V lost 1 base and J 6 bases, leaving 7 bases between the germline ends. CDR3 region: CASSLEGSQPQHF. CDR3 coding DNA: TGTGCCAGCAGCTTAGAAGGATCTCAGCCCCAGCATTTT.

This clone was seen a few times. CDR3 in amino acids: CASTPWLSRPSGNTIYF. CDR3 in DNA: TGTGCCAGCACCCCGTGGTTATCCAGGCCCTCTGGAAACACCATATATTTT. The chain is built from TRBV28 and TRBJ1-3; no firm D call. Germline V lookup: CDR1 MDHEN, CDR2 SYDVKM. The ends were cut back, 7 bases at V and 0 bases at J, with 19 bases in the middle. The CDR3 has 17 residues. The full variable domain, in which reference TRBV28 and TRBJ1-3 provide the parts outside the CDR3, is DVKVTQSSRYLVKRTGEKVFLECVQDMDHENMFWYRQDPGLGLRLIYFSYDVKMKEKGDIPEGYSVSREKKERFSLILESASTNQTSMYLCASTPWLSRPSGNTIYFGEGSWLTVV.

The rearrangement links TRBV4-1 to TRBJ1-5; TRBD1 might be the D (5 bases). The CDR3 totals 13 residues. Trimming took off 4 bases at V and 4 bases at J, with 8 bases between the two ends. CDR1 is MGHRA and CDR2 is YSYEKL in the germline V gene. The DNA for the CDR3 is TGCGCCAGCAGCCGCGGGGGAAATCAGCCCCAGCATTTT. This translates into CASSRGGNQPQHF.

The V and J genes are TRBV28 and TRBJ1-4, with a tentative D call TRBD1 (5 bases). CDR3 size: 14 residues. V lost 6 bases to trimming and J lost 6 bases, with 14 bases between them. Germline CDR1 reads MDHEN; CDR2 reads SYDVKM. The CDR3: CASSPAGKYEKLFF. In DNA form, the CDR3 reads TGTGCCAGCAGCCCCGCAGGGAAATATGAAAAACTGTTTTTT.

This chain connects TRBV28 to TRBJ2-1; 8 bases are a match to TRBD2. V dropped 3 bases and J dropped 9; count of bases not matched to a gene: 1. The CDR3 is 12 residues long. Germline V gene sequence: CDR1 MDHEN, CDR2 SYDVKM. The CDR3 bases are TGTGCCAGCAGTTTGACTAGCGCTGAGCAGTTCTTC. This gives the protein CASSLTSAEQFF.

The chain joins TRBV27 to TRBJ2-5; D is possibly TRBD1 (6 bases). From germline, CDR1 is MNHEY and CDR2 SMNVEV (reference sequence). The V and J ends lost 6 bases and 2 bases respectively, with 10 bases between them. This CDR3 is built from 13 residues. In nucleotides, the CDR3 is TGTGCCAGCAGGGTAGACAGGCAAGAGACCCAGTACTTC. It is translated as CASRVDRQETQYF.

V usage is TRBV7-9 and J usage is TRBJ2-3, with D tentatively TRBD2 (5 bases). The V gene lost 2 bases and the J gene lost 6 bases, with 12 bases spanning the gap. CDR1 SEHNR and CDR2 FQNEAQ come from the germline V gene (reference sequence). The CDR3 loop spans 14 amino acids. The CDR3 loop reads CASSLQRYTDTQYF. The CDR3, as DNA: TGTGCCAGCAGCTTACAGCGGTACACGGATACGCAGTATTTT.

This sequence joins TRBV7-9 and TRBJ2-7, with D unresolved. The germline V gene has CDR1 SEHNR and CDR2 FQNEAQ (reference sequence). Between the trimmed V and J ends, which lost 7 bases and 6 bases, there was a span of 16 bases. The CDR3 has 13 amino acids. The CDR3 here is CASTMVPSGEQYF. CDR3 DNA sequence: TGTGCCAGCACCATGGTACCCTCCGGCGAGCAGTACTTC.

J is TRBJ2-1 and V is TRBV5-4, with no clear D. Looked up from germline, CDR1 is SGHNT and CDR2 is YYREEE (reference sequence). The V and J ends lost 4 bases and 2 bases respectively, with 13 bases between them. This CDR3 region has 15 residues. The CDR3 nucleotides read TGTGCCAGCAGCCCCGACCCTTCCCCCTACAATGAGCAGTTCTTC. This sequence encodes CASSPDPSPYNEQFF.

The chain employs TRBV5-6 and TRBJ2-6, with D perhaps being TRBD1 or TRBD2 (6 bases each). Germline values: CDR1 SGHDT, CDR2 YYEEEE. V was shortened by 5 bases and J by 0 bases, with 15 bases between the two germline ends. The CDR3 spans 17 residues. The CDR3 sequence: CASRIGGVPSGANVLTF. CDR3 nucleotides: TGTGCCAGCAGGATCGGGGGCGTCCCCTCTGGGGCCAACGTCCTGACTTTC.

The rearrangement joins TRBV23-1 to TRBJ2-7; D gene uncertain. TRBV23-1 counts as an open reading frame of uncertain function. The CDR3 is 13 amino acids. V gave up 4 bases and J gave up 3 bases, with 10 bases separating them. The CDR3 loop reads CASSRNSRYEQYF. CDR3 DNA sequence: TGCGCCAGCAGTCGAAACAGCCGCTACGAGCAGTACTTC.

The chain joins TRBV29-1 to TRBJ2-2; D gene ambiguous. The germline V gene encodes CDR1 SQVTM and CDR2 ANQGSEA. The CDR3 totals 12 residues. V was cut by 4 bases and J by 6 bases, with 9 bases left in between. This CDR3 is CSVGPTAGELFF. CDR3 coding DNA: TGCAGCGTTGGACCTACAGCCGGGGAGCTGTTTTTT.

The chain is built from TRBV30 and TRBJ2-6; tentatively, D is TRBD1 or TRBD2 (5 bases each). V dropped 5 bases and J dropped 0 bases, with 11 bases sitting between them. CDR3 length: 15 amino acids. Germline loops: CDR1 GTSNPN, CDR2 SVGIG (reference sequence). CDR3 nucleotide sequence: TGTGCCTGGGCCCGGGGCCTCTCTGGGGCCAACGTCCTGACTTTC. It yields the protein CAWARGLSGANVLTF. Together with reference TRBV30 and TRBJ2-6, the CDR3 gives the full variable domain: SQTIHQWPATLVQPVGSPLSLECTVEGTSNPNLYWYRQAAGRGLQLLFYSVGIGQISSEVPQNLSASRPQDRQFILSSKKLLLSDSGFYLCAWARGLSGANVLTFGAGSRLTVL.